The rows below give T cell receptor beta chains drawn from one sample of a study of blood T cell repertoires in COVID-19. Measured with immunoSEQ multiplex PCR; TCRdb has only the in-frame clones, and not every one. The sample lists a few hundred thousand clones, 70% to 90% occurring once. Input material: peripheral blood. These receptors were collected from a man aged 30-40 years who had recovered from COVID-19. CDR3s include the opening cysteine and the closing phenylalanine or tryptophan. The D gene is left open where the match is weak. For some rows the clone size is stated as once, few or many, or as a class when expanded; others skip it.

j_call: TRBJ2-2; v_call: TRBV6-1; clone_size: NA; d_call: NA; cdr3_aa: CASSEAGVFTGELFF; cdr3_nt: TGTGCCAGCAGTGAAGCGGGAGTTTTCACCGGGGAGCTGTTTTTT
j_call: TRBJ2-4; v_call: TRBV7-6; clone_size: NA; d_call: NA; cdr3_aa: CASSLQVLSLAKNIQYF; cdr3_nt: TGTGCCAGCAGCTTACAGGTTTTGTCGCTAGCCAAAAACATTCAGTACTTC
j_call: TRBJ2-3; v_call: TRBV7-9; clone_size: NA; d_call: TRBD2; cdr3_aa: CASSRTSGGTDTQYF; cdr3_nt: TGTGCCAGCAGCCGGACTAGCGGGGGCACAGATACGCAGTATTTT
j_call: TRBJ2-3; v_call: TRBV6-2/TRBV6-3; clone_size: NA; d_call: TRBD2; cdr3_aa: CASSSLASGYTDTQYF; cdr3_nt: TGTGCCAGCAGTTCCCTGGCTAGCGGGTATACAGATACGCAGTATTTT
j_call: TRBJ2-3; v_call: TRBV6-5; clone_size: NA; d_call: NA; cdr3_aa: CASKTGGSTDTQYF; cdr3_nt: TGTGCCAGCAAAACCGGGGGTAGCACAGATACGCAGTATTTT
j_call: TRBJ2-3; v_call: TRBV7-9; clone_size: NA; d_call: NA; cdr3_aa: CASRNSGGKESNF; cdr3_nt: TGTGCCAGCAGAAACTCGGGGGGCAAAGAGTCGAATTTT
j_call: TRBJ2-2; v_call: TRBV10-3; clone_size: NA; d_call: TRBD1; cdr3_aa: CAISPGQGAGELFF; cdr3_nt: TGTGCCATCAGCCCGGGACAGGGGGCCGGGGAGCTGTTTTTT
j_call: TRBJ1-3; v_call: TRBV4-2; clone_size: NA; d_call: NA; cdr3_aa: CASSQAAFSGNTIYF; cdr3_nt: TGTGCCAGCAGCCAAGCAGCGTTCTCTGGAAACACCATATATTTT
j_call: TRBJ1-1; v_call: TRBV9; clone_size: NA; d_call: NA; cdr3_aa: CASSVGNRLDTEAFF; cdr3_nt: TGTGCCAGCAGCGTAGGGAACAGATTAGACACTGAAGCTTTCTTT
j_call: TRBJ1-1; v_call: TRBV14; clone_size: NA; d_call: NA; cdr3_aa: CASSQQPPSEAFF; cdr3_nt: TGTGCCAGCAGCCAACAACCGCCCAGTGAAGCTTTCTTT
j_call: TRBJ1-1; v_call: TRBV7-6; clone_size: NA; d_call: NA; cdr3_aa: CASSLGISNTEAFF; cdr3_nt: TGTGCCAGCAGCTTAGGTATTTCGAACACTGAAGCTTTCTTT
j_call: TRBJ1-4; v_call: TRBV3-1/TRBV3-2; clone_size: NA; d_call: TRBD1; cdr3_aa: CATTSTGDEKLFF; cdr3_nt: TGTGCCACAACATCGACAGGGGATGAAAAACTGTTTTTT
j_call: TRBJ1-5; v_call: TRBV4-1; clone_size: NA; d_call: TRBD1; cdr3_aa: CASSQDPIILGTGSKPQHF; cdr3_nt: TGCGCCAGCAGCCAAGATCCGATCATTTTGGGGACAGGGAGTAAGCCCCAGCATTTT
j_call: TRBJ2-5; v_call: TRBV6-5; clone_size: NA; d_call: NA; cdr3_aa: CASRYDARRETQYF; cdr3_nt: TGTGCCAGCAGATACGATGCCCGGAGAGAGACCCAGTACTTC
j_call: TRBJ2-4; v_call: TRBV18; clone_size: NA; d_call: NA; cdr3_aa: CASSPNSLGGIQYF; cdr3_nt: TGTGCCAGCTCACCGAACAGCCTTGGAGGCATTCAGTACTTC
j_call: TRBJ2-1; v_call: TRBV19; clone_size: NA; d_call: NA; cdr3_aa: CASSSQQGNFLDNEQFF; cdr3_nt: TGTGCCAGTAGTTCCCAACAGGGAAACTTTCTGGACAATGAGCAGTTCTTC
j_call: TRBJ2-4; v_call: TRBV5-1; clone_size: NA; d_call: TRBD2; cdr3_aa: CASSLGGSGPQNIQYF; cdr3_nt: TGCGCCAGCAGCTTGGGGGGTAGCGGGCCCCAAAACATTCAGTACTTC
j_call: TRBJ1-2; v_call: TRBV29-1; clone_size: NA; d_call: TRBD1; cdr3_aa: CSVEEDRALGYTF; cdr3_nt: TGCAGCGTTGAAGAAGACAGGGCACTCGGCTACACCTTC
j_call: TRBJ1-4; v_call: TRBV19; clone_size: NA; d_call: NA; cdr3_aa: CASKGGLRSTNEKLFF; cdr3_nt: TGTGCCAGTAAGGGCGGGCTCCGGAGTACTAATGAAAAACTGTTTTTT
j_call: TRBJ1-2; v_call: TRBV7-9; clone_size: NA; d_call: TRBD1; cdr3_aa: CASTLSAGGVDYGYTF; cdr3_nt: TGTGCCAGCACCCTTAGCGCAGGGGGTGTCGACTATGGCTACACCTTC
j_call: TRBJ2-3; v_call: TRBV5-4; clone_size: NA; d_call: NA; cdr3_aa: CASSSNPGLSTDTQYF; cdr3_nt: TGTGCCAGCAGCTCGAATCCGGGACTTTCAACAGATACGCAGTATTTT
j_call: TRBJ2-3; v_call: TRBV7-2; clone_size: NA; d_call: NA; cdr3_aa: CASRSDTQYF; cdr3_nt: TGTGCCAGCAGATCGGATACGCAGTATTTT
j_call: TRBJ1-5; v_call: TRBV12-5; clone_size: NA; d_call: NA; cdr3_aa: CASGFYPGRYSNQPQHF; cdr3_nt: TGTGCTAGTGGTTTTTATCCAGGGAGGTATAGCAATCAGCCCCAGCATTTT
j_call: TRBJ2-5; v_call: TRBV10-2; clone_size: NA; d_call: TRBD2; cdr3_aa: CASSSSGTSGGETQYF; cdr3_nt: TGCGCCAGCAGTTCATCCGGGACTAGCGGGGGAGAGACCCAGTACTTC
j_call: TRBJ1-3; v_call: TRBV3-1/TRBV3-2; clone_size: NA; d_call: TRBD1; cdr3_aa: CASSGTQGSSGNTIYF; cdr3_nt: TGTGCCAGCAGCGGTACACAGGGGAGCTCTGGAAACACCATATATTTT
j_call: TRBJ1-1; v_call: TRBV10-2; clone_size: NA; d_call: TRBD1; cdr3_aa: CASRGGQGIEAFF; cdr3_nt: TGCGCCAGCAGGGGGGGACAGGGCATTGAAGCTTTCTTT
j_call: TRBJ1-1; v_call: TRBV5-1; clone_size: NA; d_call: TRBD1; cdr3_aa: CASSFGTVAEAFF; cdr3_nt: TGCGCCAGCAGCTTCGGGACAGTCGCTGAAGCTTTCTTT
j_call: TRBJ2-1; v_call: TRBV5-1; clone_size: NA; d_call: TRBD1; cdr3_aa: CASSPGQGIHEQFF; cdr3_nt: TGCGCCAGCAGTCCGGGACAGGGTATCCATGAGCAGTTCTTC
j_call: TRBJ2-7; v_call: TRBV28; clone_size: few; d_call: NA; cdr3_aa: CARSGVLYEQYF; cdr3_nt: TGTGCCAGGTCCGGGGTCCTTTACGAGCAGTACTTC
j_call: TRBJ2-3; v_call: TRBV24-1; clone_size: NA; d_call: TRBD1; cdr3_aa: CATSDPSGTGGNTQYF; cdr3_nt: TGTGCCACCAGTGACCCCTCGGGGACAGGGGGCAATACGCAGTATTTT
j_call: TRBJ2-3; v_call: TRBV28; clone_size: NA; d_call: TRBD2; cdr3_aa: CASSTLDSTSGDSTDTQYF; cdr3_nt: TGTGCCAGCAGCACTCTTGACTCGACTAGCGGGGACAGCACAGATACGCAGTATTTT
j_call: TRBJ2-1; v_call: TRBV7-9; clone_size: NA; d_call: NA; cdr3_aa: CASSLIRTDFVDEQFF; cdr3_nt: TGTGCCAGCAGCCTGATCCGGACAGACTTTGTCGATGAGCAGTTCTTC
j_call: TRBJ1-6; v_call: TRBV9; clone_size: NA; d_call: NA; cdr3_aa: CASSVQTGLNSPLHF; cdr3_nt: TGTGCCAGCAGCGTGCAGACAGGATTAAATTCACCCCTCCACTTT
j_call: TRBJ2-7; v_call: TRBV19; clone_size: NA; d_call: NA; cdr3_aa: CASSIGGRFYEQYF; cdr3_nt: TGTGCCAGTAGTATAGGGGGCAGATTCTACGAGCAGTACTTC
j_call: TRBJ2-7; v_call: TRBV5-8; clone_size: once; d_call: NA; cdr3_aa: CASSLTGSWSSYEQYF; cdr3_nt: TGTGCCAGCAGCTTGACAGGGTCATGGAGCTCCTACGAGCAGTACTTC
j_call: TRBJ1-4; v_call: TRBV20-1; clone_size: NA; d_call: TRBD1; cdr3_aa: CSASTGVWGNEKLFF; cdr3_nt: TGCAGTGCTAGTACAGGGGTATGGGGTAATGAAAAACTGTTTTTT
j_call: TRBJ1-2; v_call: TRBV3-1/TRBV3-2; clone_size: NA; d_call: TRBD1; cdr3_aa: CASSPRDRSELYGYTF; cdr3_nt: TGTGCCAGCAGCCCACGGGACAGGTCTGAGTTATATGGCTACACCTTC
j_call: TRBJ1-2; v_call: TRBV7-2; clone_size: NA; d_call: TRBD1; cdr3_aa: CASRILTGAYGYTF; cdr3_nt: TGTGCCAGCAGGATCTTGACAGGGGCCTATGGCTACACCTTC
j_call: TRBJ1-4; v_call: TRBV5-4; clone_size: many; d_call: NA; cdr3_aa: CASSLGKGVDEKLFF; cdr3_nt: TGTGCCAGCAGCTTGGGGAAAGGGGTTGATGAAAAACTGTTTTTT
j_call: TRBJ2-3; v_call: TRBV6-5; clone_size: NA; d_call: NA; cdr3_aa: CASSFFGSTDTQYF; cdr3_nt: TGTGCCAGCAGTTTCTTCGGGAGCACAGATACGCAGTATTTT
j_call: TRBJ2-7; v_call: TRBV13; clone_size: once; d_call: TRBD1; cdr3_aa: CASSPPPGGSYEQYF; cdr3_nt: TGTGCCAGCAGCCCCCCCCCAGGGGGCTCCTACGAGCAGTACTTC
j_call: TRBJ1-2; v_call: TRBV10-3; clone_size: NA; d_call: NA; cdr3_aa: CAISESARQKLSYGYTF; cdr3_nt: TGTGCCATCAGTGAGTCGGCTAGGCAGAAGTTGTCCTATGGCTACACCTTC
j_call: TRBJ1-1; v_call: TRBV10-2; clone_size: NA; d_call: TRBD1; cdr3_aa: CASSLTGESAEAFF; cdr3_nt: TGCGCCAGCAGCTTGACAGGGGAGAGCGCTGAAGCTTTCTTT
j_call: TRBJ1-6; v_call: TRBV4-1; clone_size: NA; d_call: NA; cdr3_aa: CASSQVISLRGGSPLHF; cdr3_nt: TGCGCCAGCAGCCAAGTTATAAGTTTGAGAGGGGGTTCACCCCTCCACTTT
j_call: TRBJ1-1; v_call: TRBV6-7; clone_size: NA; d_call: NA; cdr3_aa: CASSYSRGGEAFF; cdr3_nt: TGTGCCAGCAGTTACTCGAGGGGAGGTGAAGCTTTCTTT
j_call: TRBJ1-6; v_call: TRBV30; clone_size: NA; d_call: TRBD1; cdr3_aa: CAWSEGQGNSPLHF; cdr3_nt: TGTGCCTGGAGTGAGGGACAGGGTAATTCACCCCTCCACTTT
j_call: TRBJ1-2; v_call: TRBV29-1; clone_size: NA; d_call: NA; cdr3_aa: CSVEYSGSPRGGERYGYTF; cdr3_nt: TGCAGCGTTGAGTATAGCGGCAGCCCAAGGGGGGGGGAGCGCTATGGCTACACCTTC
j_call: TRBJ1-2; v_call: TRBV10-3; clone_size: NA; d_call: TRBD1; cdr3_aa: CAISAAQGYGYGYTF; cdr3_nt: TGTGCCATCAGTGCTGCACAGGGGTACGGCTATGGCTACACCTTC